A single sample gave rise to the 9 T cell receptor beta chains below, sequenced in a study of EBV T-cell therapy then PD-1 blockade in nasopharyngeal carcinoma. These TCRs' antigens remain unknown. Assay used: immunoSEQ multiplex PCR; TCRdb lists only in-frame clones, some missing. This sample carries about 17,000 clones, around four fifths of them seen once, and the ten largest clones take 25% to 35%. The treatment is: AdE1-LMPpoly-expanded autologous EBV-specific T-cell therapy followed by anti-PD-1 nivolumab. This specimen consisted of CD8+ T cells from blood, obtained at day 0 from a patient whose treatment included autologous EBV-specific T cells and nivolumab. Source of these receptors: a man aged 40-49 years with nasopharyngeal carcinoma.

V is TRBV5-6 and J is TRBJ1-1; TRBD1 matches 12 bases. This CDR3 has 17 residues. Germline CDR1 SGHDT, CDR2 YYEEEE. V lost 4 bases, J lost 2 bases, and 9 bases stayed unmatched. The CDR3 here is CASSLGTGGLVNTEAFF. The CDR3 DNA follows: TGTGCCAGCAGCCTAGGGACAGGGGGCCTCGTAAACACTGAAGCTTTCTTT.

The rearrangement links TRBV5-6 to TRBJ2-7, with a tentative D call TRBD2 (6 bases). CDR1 and CDR2 from the germline V gene are SGHDT and YYEEEE. The CDR3 length is 14 residues. Trimming shortened V by 4 bases and J by 7 bases, and 18 bases separated the two germline ends. The CDR3 loop reads CASSVAWTTGEQYF. CDR3 in DNA: TGTGCCAGCAGCGTGGCCTGGACTACGGGGGAGCAGTACTTC. Variable domain in full (rest from reference TRBV5-6 and TRBJ2-7): DAGVTQSPTHLIKTRGQQVTLRCSPKSGHDTVSWYQQALGQGPQFIFQYYEEEERQRGNFPDRFSGHQFPNYSSELNVNALLLGDSALYLCASSVAWTTGEQYFGPGTRLTVT.

The chain employs TRBV6-2 or TRBV6-3 and TRBJ1-2; D gene uncertain. The CDR3 contains 14 residues. V shed 5 bases and J shed 4 bases, with 14 bases lying between them. CDR1 and CDR2 (germline): MNHEY, SVGEGT. CDR3 nucleotide sequence: TGTGCCAGCAGTCTTACAGAACATTTCTATGGCTACACCTTC. This translates into CASSLTEHFYGYTF.

The chain combines TRBV18 with TRBJ2-7, with 7 bases fitting TRBD1. This CDR3 has 14 amino acids. Germline CDR1 KGHSH, CDR2 LQKENI. J was trimmed by 5 bases and V by 6 bases; bases with no gene match: 10. CDR3 protein: CASSPPGQKDEQYF. In DNA, the CDR3 is TGTGCCAGCTCCCCTCCGGGACAGAAGGACGAGCAGTACTTC.

V gene TRBV14 combines with J gene TRBJ2-5; D call uncertain. V was clipped by 3 bases and J by 1 base, with 9 bases between them. CDR1 is SGHDN, CDR2 FVKESK, per germline. The CDR3 contains 14 residues. Here the CDR3 DNA reads TGTGCCAGCAGCCAGTGGACCCTCCAAGAGACCCAGTACTTC. Its protein product is CASSQWTLQETQYF.

This clone was seen only once. The chain employs TRBV6-5 and TRBJ2-2; tentatively, D is TRBD2 (6 bases). The CDR3 covers 14 residues. The ends were cut back, 1 base at V and 6 bases at J, with 9 bases in the middle. Germline assignment: CDR1 MNHEY and CDR2 SVGAGI. The CDR3 bases are TGTGCCAGCAGTTACTTTTTAGCGGCCGGGGAGCTGTTTTTT. Translated, it gives CASSYFLAAGELFF.

This clone showed up just a few times. V usage is TRBV7-6 and J usage is TRBJ2-1; 9 bases agree with TRBD2. The CDR3 loop spans 15 amino acids. The trim removed 4 bases at V and 2 bases at J, leaving 3 bases unmatched. Per the germline V gene, CDR1 is SGHVS and CDR2 is FNYEAQ. CDR3 DNA sequence: TGTGCCAGCAGCTCGCGGGGGGGCCCCTACAATGAGCAGTTCTTC. This sequence encodes CASSSRGGPYNEQFF.

The chain carries TRBV6-2 or TRBV6-3 and TRBJ2-1, with 8 bases lining up with TRBD2. There are 14 residues in the CDR3. Germline V gene sequence: CDR1 MNHEY, CDR2 SVGEGT. The V gene end was trimmed by 3 bases and the J gene end by 9 bases; junction bases not matched to a gene: 7. CDR3 in DNA: TGTGCCAGCAGTTATGACGGGGGGGCCTCTGAGCAGTTCTTC. This sequence encodes CASSYDGGASEQFF.

The rearrangement joins TRBV7-8 to TRBJ2-1, with TRBD1 identical over 7 bases. J was trimmed by 14 bases and V by 1 base; bases with no gene match: 11. This CDR3 contains 14 residues. Germline lookup yields CDR1 SGHVS and CDR2 FQNEAQ. The CDR3 is CASSLVHETGKEFF. DNA of the CDR3: TGTGCCAGCAGCTTAGTCCACGAGACAGGGAAGGAGTTCTTC.